This T cell receptor beta chain was profiled in a study of beta chain features in type 1 diabetes. Isolated RNA was reverse transcribed in full, so expressed TCRB transcripts were sequenced. TCRdb's table, derived via immunoSEQ multiplex PCR, lists solely in-frame clones and lacks some. The sample comprises 350,000 to 450,000 clones, about 15% of which are singletons, and 0.035% to 0.045% rests with the top ten. Germline V gene lookup returns CDR1 MNHEY and CDR2 SVGAGI. This CDR3 spans 13 amino acids. The ends were cut back, 6 bases at V and 4 bases at J, with 10 bases in the middle. V gene TRBV6-5 combines with J gene TRBJ1-3; D is unresolved. The specimen sequenced was naive CD4+ T cells from blood. The source of this sequence is a man younger than 40 in good health. The CDR3 is CASREGAGNTIYF. The CDR3 DNA sequence: TGTGCCAGCAGGGAAGGCGCGGGAAACACCATATATTTT.